This record looks at one T cell receptor (beta chain) sequence and its context. Sequencing relied on a cDNA template that was reverse transcribed from extracted RNA. Profiled with immunoSEQ multiplex PCR; TCRdb holds only in-frame clones, not every one. This table holds about 300,000 clones, about 62% found once. These data come from a study of CD8+ T cells in alopecia areata. As to treatment: oral pan-JAK inhibitor, 5-10 mg twice daily. The CDR3 covers 13 residues. Germline CDR1 is MNHEY and CDR2 is SMNVEV (reference sequence). Trimming removed 7 bases from V and 7 bases from J, with 16 bases in between.

The genes are TRBV27 and TRBJ2-5; a possible D gene is TRBD2 (7 bases). The receptor was isolated from a human donor with alopecia areata. The sample in question was CD4+ T cells sorted from blood, obtained at week 24, from a patient treated with tofacitinib. The CDR3: CASTAGGAGTQYF. CDR3 DNA: TGTGCCAGCACCGCTGGGGGGGCCGGGACCCAGTACTTC.